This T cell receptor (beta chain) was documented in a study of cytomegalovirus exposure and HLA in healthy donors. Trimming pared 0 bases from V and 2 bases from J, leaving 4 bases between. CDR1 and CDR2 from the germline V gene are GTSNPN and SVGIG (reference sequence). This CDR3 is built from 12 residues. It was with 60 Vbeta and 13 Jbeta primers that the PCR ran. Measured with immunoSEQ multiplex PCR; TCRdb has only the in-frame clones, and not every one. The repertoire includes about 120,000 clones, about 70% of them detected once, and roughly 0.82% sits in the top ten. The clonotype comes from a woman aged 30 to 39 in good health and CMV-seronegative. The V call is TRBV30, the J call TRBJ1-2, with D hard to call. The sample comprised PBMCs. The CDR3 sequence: CAWSVQNYGYTF. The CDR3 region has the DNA TGTGCCTGGAGTGTCCAGAACTATGGCTACACCTTC.